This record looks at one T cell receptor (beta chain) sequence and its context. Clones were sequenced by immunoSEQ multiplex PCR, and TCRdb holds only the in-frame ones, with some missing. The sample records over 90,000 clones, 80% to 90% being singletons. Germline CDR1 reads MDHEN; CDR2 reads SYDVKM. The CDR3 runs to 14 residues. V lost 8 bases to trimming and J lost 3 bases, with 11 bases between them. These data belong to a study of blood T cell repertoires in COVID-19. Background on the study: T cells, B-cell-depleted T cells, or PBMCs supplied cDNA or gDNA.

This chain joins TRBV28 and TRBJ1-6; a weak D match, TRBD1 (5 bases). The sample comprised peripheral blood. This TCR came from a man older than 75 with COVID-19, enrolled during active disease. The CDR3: CASGRGLYNSPLHF. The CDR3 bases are TGTGCCAGCGGTAGGGGTCTCTATAATTCACCCCTCCACTTT.